The rows below give T cell receptor beta chains drawn from one sample of a study of T cells in Graves' hyperthyroidism and ophthalmopathy. TCRdb reanalysed the multiplex PCR reads using MiXCR and keeps one entry per CDR3 protein. Of over 90,000 distinct CDR3 sequences in the sample, over 45% were seen once. Sequencing was performed on blood. The receptors derive from a man aged 35 to 55 with Graves' hyperthyroidism. Both conserved end residues are part of each CDR3. The order of the fields is clone size, J gene, V gene, D gene, CDR3 protein, CDR3 DNA. The D gene is left open where the match is weak. Size is stated for part of the rows, as once, few or many counts, or as a class when the clone is expanded.

few	TRBJ1-4	TRBV20-1	TRBD1	CSARGTGLGTEKLFF	TGCAGTGCTAGGGGGACAGGGTTGGGGACTGAAAAACTGTTTTTT
many	TRBJ1-1	TRBV9	.	CASSAPTNTEAFF	TGTGCCAGCAGCGCGCCCACAAACACTGAAGCTTTCTTT
.	TRBJ2-3	TRBV9	.	CASSPAGTDTQYF	TGTGCCAGCAGCCCGGCAGGGACAGATACGCAGTATTTT
.	TRBJ2-7	TRBV7-3	.	CASSLNVGGFCEQYF	TGTGCCAGCAGTTTAAACGTGGGAGGTTTCTGCGAGCAGTACTTC
many	TRBJ1-5	TRBV19	.	CASNLQGLNQPQHF	TGTGCCAGTAACTTACAGGGTCTCAATCAGCCCCAGCATTTT
few	TRBJ2-7	TRBV20-1	TRBD1	CSAGGQGYEQYF	TGCAGTGCAGGGGGACAGGGCTACGAGCAGTACTTC
.	TRBJ2-7	TRBV10-3	TRBD1	CAISVSPRTGEAFFGQYF	TGTGCCATCAGTGTTTCTCCTCGGACAGGGGAGGCCTTCTTTGGGCAGTACTTC
.	TRBJ2-2	TRBV25-1	TRBD1	CASSPDRGTGELFF	TGTGCCAGCTCACCAGACAGGGGGACCGGGGAGCTGTTTTTT
.	TRBJ1-5	TRBV12-5	TRBD1	CASGLDTPGRGRQPQHF	TGTGCTAGTGGTTTGGATACCCCCGGGAGGGGGCGTCAGCCCCAGCATTTT
many	TRBJ1-4	TRBV2	TRBD1	CASKPTGGGNEKLFF	TGTGCCAGCAAACCGACAGGGGGGGGTAATGAAAAACTGTTTTTT
many	TRBJ2-7	TRBV10-3	TRBD2	CAISESSGRWEEYF	TGTGCCATCAGTGAATCGAGCGGGAGGTGGGAGGAGTACTTC
few	TRBJ2-1	TRBV7-2	.	CASSQDIGIYNEQFF	TGTGCCAGCAGCCAAGATATCGGGATCTACAATGAGCAGTTCTTC
many	TRBJ2-1	TRBV19	TRBD2	CASKNSGRMYHEQFF	TGTGCCAGTAAAAACAGCGGGAGAATGTACCATGAGCAGTTCTTC
.	TRBJ1-5	TRBV19	TRBD1	CASRGQAIQPQHF	TGTGCCAGTAGGGGACAGGCGATACAGCCCCAGCATTTT
.	TRBJ2-3	TRBV6-4	TRBD2	CTSSSTFQREGPDTQYF	TGTACCAGCAGCTCGACCTTCCAGCGGGAGGGCCCAGATACGCAGTATTTT
.	TRBJ2-1	TRBV10-3	.	CAIWGGTESSTHEQFF	TGTGCCATCTGGGGGGGGACAGAGTCCAGCACGCATGAGCAGTTCTTC
many	TRBJ1-2	TRBV15	.	CATSGGPYGYTF	TGTGCCACCAGCGGGGGTCCCTATGGCTACACCTTC
.	TRBJ1-5	TRBV2	.	CASSRRVGTHYGQPQHF	TGTGCCAGCAGCCGCAGGGTTGGCACTCATTACGGTCAGCCCCAGCATTTT
.	TRBJ1-5	TRBV10-3	TRBD1	CAINGQGQETQHF	TGTGCCATCAACGGACAGGGGCAAGAGACCCAGCATTTT
.	TRBJ1-2	TRBV7-8	TRBD1	CASSFGQGSYGYTF	TGTGCCAGCAGCTTCGGACAGGGGAGCTATGGCTACACCTTC
many	TRBJ1-5	TRBV19	.	CASSRQGGNQPQHF	TGTGCCAGTAGTCGGCAGGGAGGGAATCAGCCCCAGCATTTT
few	TRBJ2-7	TRBV28	TRBD1	CASRQGQGVGEQYF	TGTGCCAGCAGACAGGGACAGGGTGTGGGGGAGCAGTACTTC
many	TRBJ1-4	TRBV6-5	TRBD1	CASRLQGNGEKLFF	TGTGCCAGCAGATTACAGGGGAACGGGGAAAAACTGTTTTTT
many	TRBJ2-7	TRBV12-3/TRBV12-4	TRBD1	CASSGTGAVGSYEQYF	TGTGCCAGCAGTGGGACAGGGGCGGTAGGCTCCTACGAGCAGTACTTC
many	TRBJ2-2	TRBV5-6	.	CASSLFRATDTGELFF	TGTGCCAGCAGCTTGTTTAGAGCTACTGACACCGGGGAGCTGTTTTTT
many	TRBJ2-3	TRBV7-9	TRBD2	CASSEAGGFTQYF	TGTGCCAGCAGCGAAGCGGGGGGTTTTACGCAGTATTTT
many	TRBJ2-2	TRBV7-9	TRBD2	CASILSSGTGELFF	TGTGCCAGCATCCTTAGTAGCGGGACCGGGGAGCTGTTTTTT
many	TRBJ1-1	TRBV7-6	TRBD1	CASSQAGGITEAFF	TGTGCCAGCAGCCAAGCAGGGGGGATCACTGAAGCTTTCTTT
many	TRBJ1-3	TRBV7-3	.	CASSPGGPGNTIYF	TGTGCCAGCAGCCCCGGAGGTCCGGGAAACACCATATATTTT
.	TRBJ2-7	TRBV20-1	.	CSAGIPGYEQYF	TGCAGTGCTGGTATTCCGGGGTACGAGCAGTACTTC
many	TRBJ2-7	TRBV7-2	.	CASSLGAGVNSYEQYF	TGTGCCAGCAGCTTAGGGGCAGGGGTAAACTCCTACGAGCAGTACTTC
.	TRBJ2-1	TRBV5-1	.	CASSLESGDNEQFF	TGCGCCAGCAGCTTGGAGTCAGGGGATAATGAGCAGTTCTTC
.	TRBJ2-2	TRBV5-4	.	CASSQEEAGVVTGELFF	TGTGCCAGCAGCCAAGAGGAGGCAGGGGTTGTCACCGGGGAGCTGTTTTTT
many	TRBJ2-7	TRBV6-5	TRBD2	CASSYSSGGSYEQYF	TGTGCCAGCAGTTACTCTAGCGGGGGCTCCTACGAGCAGTACTTC
.	TRBJ2-7	TRBV6-1	.	CASSRGRQVNQQYF	TGTGCCAGCAGCCGAGGGAGACAGGTCAATCAGCAGTACTTC
many	TRBJ1-1	TRBV12-3/TRBV12-4	.	CASRVAWGSNTEAFF	TGTGCCAGCCGGGTGGCGTGGGGCTCTAACACTGAAGCTTTCTTT
once	TRBJ1-2	TRBV2	.	CASTPQGSGGYTF	TGTGCCAGCACCCCACAGGGATCCGGTGGCTACACCTTC
.	TRBJ1-1	TRBV20-1	TRBD1	CSARGTGWYTEAFF	TGCAGTGCTAGGGGGACAGGGTGGTACACTGAAGCTTTCTTT
.	TRBJ2-1	TRBV7-2	TRBD2	CASSLLAGVLGQFF	TGTGCCAGCAGTTTGCTAGCGGGGGTTTTGGGGCAGTTCTTC
.	TRBJ1-1	TRBV5-1	TRBD1	CASSLTGQGVTEAFF	TGCGCCAGCAGCTTGACTGGACAGGGAGTCACTGAAGCTTTCTTT
many	TRBJ1-2	TRBV5-4	.	CASSLGGGDGYGYTF	TGTGCCAGCAGCCTGGGGGGGGGCGATGGTTATGGCTACACCTTC
.	TRBJ1-2	TRBV19	TRBD1	CASSIIGTGGSGGYTF	TGTGCCAGTAGTATTATAGGGACAGGGGGATCGGGTGGCTACACCTTC
.	TRBJ2-6	TRBV10-3	TRBD1	CAILQQGQGWGANVLTF	TGTGCCATCCTTCAGCAGGGACAGGGGTGGGGGGCCAACGTCCTGACTTTC
.	TRBJ2-7	TRBV9	.	CASSVDVRYEQYF	TGTGCCAGCAGCGTAGATGTTCGATACGAGCAGTACTTC
.	TRBJ2-7	TRBV20-1	TRBD2	CSAREGLAGYNEQYF	TGCAGTGCTAGAGAGGGTCTAGCGGGATATAACGAGCAGTACTTC
many	TRBJ2-7	TRBV5-6	TRBD2	CASSLAWGLAGGAEQYF	TGTGCCAGCAGCTTGGCCTGGGGACTAGCGGGAGGGGCCGAGCAGTACTTC
many	TRBJ1-2	TRBV6-6	TRBD1	CASSLTGESYGYTF	TGTGCCAGCAGTCTGACAGGGGAGAGCTATGGCTACACCTTC
.	TRBJ2-7	TRBV7-6	TRBD2	CASSRGGDTGEQYF	TGTGCCAGCAGTCGGGGGGGGGACACCGGGGAGCAGTACTTC
many	TRBJ2-5	TRBV20-1	TRBD2	CSARDNKASGRRETQYF	TGCAGTGCTAGAGATAACAAGGCTAGCGGGAGAAGGGAGACCCAGTACTTC
many	TRBJ2-1	TRBV6-6	.	CASSLQLGWADEQFF	TGTGCCAGCAGCCTACAGCTAGGGTGGGCGGATGAGCAGTTCTTC
.	TRBJ2-3	TRBV2	.	CASALDGGASTDTQYF	TGTGCCAGCGCTCTCGACGGAGGGGCAAGCACAGATACGCAGTATTTT
.	TRBJ1-1	TRBV29-1	TRBD1	CSVPTGVNTEAFF	TGCAGCGTTCCGACAGGGGTCAACACTGAAGCTTTCTTT
.	TRBJ1-3	TRBV7-2	.	CASSPQAGETIYF	TGTGCCAGCAGCCCGCAAGCGGGAGAGACCATATATTTT
.	TRBJ2-2	TRBV7-2	TRBD2	CASSPQASGRDGELFF	TGTGCCAGCTCACCACAGGCTAGCGGACGGGACGGGGAGCTGTTTTTT
.	TRBJ2-6	TRBV7-3	.	CAGSLDRSSGANVLTF	TGTGCCGGCAGCTTAGATCGGAGCTCTGGGGCCAACGTCCTGACTTTC